These 20 T cell receptor beta chains share one sample of origin, sequenced in a study of vaccination and CD4 T cells after COVID-19. The Oncomine TCR Beta short-read assay sequenced DNA from cultured CD4+ T cells. One entry per CDR3 protein results from TCRdb running MiXCR on the PCR reads. This sample has some 10,000 distinct CDR3 sequences, with roughly 63% found just once. Their specific antigens are unknown. Treatment of the sample: roughly 11-day PBMC culture with coronavirus spike peptide pools or control peptides (ViraFEST assay). Sequences were obtained from CD4+ T cells from blood, cultured in vitro. The receptors derive from a human donor who had recovered from COVID-19.

The chain has TRBV6-5 and TRBJ1-3; no reliable D call. Between the trimmed V and J ends, which lost 2 bases and 0 bases, there was a span of 17 bases. The CDR3 spans 18 residues. The germline CDR1 and CDR2 sequences are MNHEY and SVGAGI. CDR3 sequence reads: CASSYPGNIRTSGNTIYF. As DNA, the CDR3 is TGTGCCAGCAGTTACCCTGGGAACATTCGAACCTCTGGAAACACCATATATTTT.

The chain uses TRBV28 and TRBJ2-3, with a tentative D call TRBD2 (6 bases). Per germline, CDR1 MDHEN and CDR2 SYDVKM. There are 15 residues in the CDR3. V was cut by 5 bases and J by 1 base, with 13 bases left in between. The CDR3 here is CASSTGGAGTDTQYF. The DNA for the CDR3 is TGTGCCAGCAGTACCGGGGGAGCTGGCACAGATACGCAGTATTTT.

The gene calls are TRBV2 and TRBJ2-5; the D gene is possibly TRBD1 (6 bases). V gave up 9 bases and J gave up 2 bases, with 13 bases separating them. CDR3 size: 13 residues. CDR1 is SNHLY, CDR2 FYNNEI, per germline. CDR3 DNA sequence: TGTGCCAGTCCTTCGGACAGTCAAGAGACCCAGTACTTC. Translating it yields CASPSDSQETQYF.

This rearrangement joins TRBV7-2 to TRBJ2-2; 7 bases are shared with TRBD1. This CDR3 spans 15 amino acids. Germline CDR1 SGHTA, CDR2 FQGNSA. The J segment lost 3 bases and the V segment lost 5 bases, leaving 6 bases of the junction unmatched. Here the CDR3 DNA reads TGTGCCAGCAGCCGCCGGCAGGGGGACACCGGGGAGCTGTTTTTT. It specifies CASSRRQGDTGELFF. The complete variable domain, with remaining parts taken from reference TRBV7-2 and TRBJ2-2, reads GAGVSQSPSNKVTEKGKDVELRCDPISGHTALYWYRQSLGQGLEFLIYFQGNSAPDKSGLPSDRFSAERTGGSVSTLTIQRTQQEDSAVYLCASSRRQGDTGELFFGEGSRLTVL.

This clonotype ranks as medium-sized. This chain links TRBV20-1 with TRBJ1-1; the D gene is possibly TRBD1 (6 bases). CDR1 DFQATT and CDR2 SNEGSKA come from the germline V gene (reference sequence). The CDR3 runs 14 residues. V was clipped by 7 bases and J by 0 bases, with 15 bases between them. The CDR3 protein is CSVPEGGLNTEAFF. For the CDR3, the DNA is TGCAGTGTCCCCGAGGGGGGCCTGAACACTGAAGCTTTCTTT.

The chain couples TRBV6-5 to TRBJ2-7; 9 nucleotides align to TRBD1. CDR3 size: 14 residues. Trimming cost V 0 bases and J 7 bases; bases outside gene matches: 4. Germline V lookup: CDR1 MNHEY, CDR2 SVGAGI. DNA for the CDR3: TGTGCCAGCAGTTACTCCGGGACAGGGAGAGAGCAGTACTTC. Its protein is CASSYSGTGREQYF.

This chain connects TRBV7-2 to TRBJ1-3; D ambiguous. Between the trimmed V and J ends, which lost 1 base and 0 bases, there was a span of 7 bases. In germline, CDR1 is SGHTA, CDR2 FQGNSA. The CDR3 runs to 15 residues. The CDR3 DNA is TGTGCCAGCAGCTTAGGGCCGAACTCTGGAAACACCATATATTTT. Encoded protein: CASSLGPNSGNTIYF.

The chain is built from TRBV7-9 and TRBJ1-1; D is ambiguous. The germline V gene has CDR1 SEHNR and CDR2 FQNEAQ (reference sequence). The CDR3 loop spans 15 amino acids. Trimming stripped 6 bases from V and 0 bases from J, with 14 bases between. CDR3 amino acids: CASSSDLGMNTEAFF. The CDR3 DNA reads TGTGCCAGCAGTTCGGACTTGGGCATGAACACTGAAGCTTTCTTT. Together with reference TRBV7-9 and TRBJ1-1, the CDR3 gives the full variable domain: DTGVSQNPRHKITKRGQNVTFRCDPISEHNRLYWYRQTLGQGPEFLTYFQNEAQLEKSRLLSDRFSAERPKGSFSTLEIQRTEQGDSAMYLCASSSDLGMNTEAFFGQGTRLTVV.

This clonotype turned up a few times. The chain recombines TRBV25-1 with TRBJ1-2; possibly TRBD1 for D (6 bases). The CDR3 has 16 residues. The germline CDR1 and CDR2 sequences are MGHDK and SYGVNS. The V gene lost 8 bases and the J gene lost 2 bases, with 21 bases spanning the gap. CDR3 sequence: CASRGGGRDKNYGYTF. The CDR3 nucleotides are TGTGCCAGCCGTGGAGGGGGGCGAGATAAAAACTATGGCTACACCTTC.

V gene TRBV21-1 combines with J gene TRBJ2-5; the D call in the table, TRBD1, was not verified against the DNA. TRBV21-1 is recorded as a pseudogene. The CDR3 is 15 residues long. CDR3 DNA: TGTGCCAGCAGCAACCCTCCGGACAGCCCAGAGACCCAGTACTTC. This gives the protein CASSNPPDSPETQYF.

This clonotype appeared once. The chain recombines TRBV7-6 with TRBJ1-4; no definite D call. The ends were cut back, 1 base at V and 1 base at J, with 7 bases in the middle. This CDR3 comprises 15 residues. The germline V gene has CDR1 SGHVS and CDR2 FNYEAQ. This CDR3 is CASSLEGGTNEKLFF. In nucleotides, the CDR3 is TGTGCCAGCAGCTTAGAAGGTGGAACTAATGAAAAACTGTTTTTT.

The V and J genes are TRBV19 and TRBJ1-1, with a weak D call TRBD1 (6 bases). The germline CDR1 and CDR2 sequences are LNHDA and SQIVND (reference sequence). The CDR3 has 14 amino acids. The germline V and J ends were trimmed by 2 bases and 3 bases, with 10 bases remaining between them. CDR3 region: CASSIRGFHTEAFF. DNA of the CDR3: TGTGCCAGTAGTATAAGGGGGTTTCACACTGAAGCTTTCTTT. Using reference TRBV19 and TRBJ1-1 for the parts outside the CDR3, the full variable domain is DGGITQSPKYLFRKEGQNVTLSCEQNLNHDAMYWYRQDPGQGLRLIYYSQIVNDFQKGDIAEGYSVSREKKESFPLTVTSAQKNPTAFYLCASSIRGFHTEAFFGQGTRLTVV.

As DNA, the CDR3 is TGCGCCAGCCTACTTGCGGGGGAGGAGACCCAGTACTTC. Residues: CASLLAGEETQYF. This rearrangement joins TRBV10-2 to TRBJ2-5; 7 nucleotides match TRBD2. The V gene's germline CDR1 is WSHSY and CDR2 SAAADI. The V segment lost 8 bases and the J segment 5 bases; nucleotides outside the gene matches: 8. This CDR3 has 13 amino acids.

The genes are TRBV5-1 and TRBJ2-2; D may be TRBD1 (6 bases). V was trimmed by 2 bases and J by 6 bases, leaving 11 bases between them. Germline CDR1 reads SGHRS; CDR2 reads YFSETQ. This CDR3 contains 14 residues. The CDR3 spells CASSLTTGPGELFF. As DNA, the CDR3 is TGCGCCAGCAGCTTAACCACAGGGCCCGGGGAGCTGTTTTTT.

The rearrangement joins TRBV19 to TRBJ1-5; D gene uncertain. The CDR3 covers 15 residues. Per the germline V gene, CDR1 is LNHDA and CDR2 is SQIVND (reference sequence). Trimming removed 5 bases from V and 0 bases from J, with 11 bases in between. The CDR3 sequence: CASSSDTNSNQPQHF. CDR3 sequence (DNA): TGTGCCAGTAGTTCTGACACAAATAGCAATCAGCCCCAGCATTTT.

The rearrangement uses TRBV2 and TRBJ1-2, with D maybe TRBD1 (6 bases). From germline, CDR1 is SNHLY and CDR2 FYNNEI. This CDR3 region has 13 residues. V was shortened by 3 bases and J by 4 bases, with 9 bases between the two germline ends. CDR3 DNA: TGTGCCAGCAGTGACACAGGGAGCTATGGCTACACCTTC. Translated: CASSDTGSYGYTF.

The chain joins TRBV5-1 to TRBJ1-1; 10 bases align to TRBD1. This CDR3 region has 17 residues. Unmatched junction bases numbered 13, after V lost 3 bases and J lost 5 bases. Germline lookup yields CDR1 SGHRS and CDR2 YFSETQ. CDR3 DNA sequence: TGCGCCAGCAGCTCGTCCCGGGACAGGGGTCAGGCTACTGAAGCTTTCTTT. Protein sequence: CASSSSRDRGQATEAFF.

The chain couples TRBV7-8 to TRBJ2-1; D perhaps matches TRBD1 (5 bases). The CDR3 covers 14 residues. CDR1 is SGHVS, CDR2 FQNEAQ, per germline. V was pared by 5 bases and J by 9 bases, with 17 bases between. CDR3 region: CASSPLRVGGEQFF. The DNA of the CDR3 is TGTGCCAGCAGCCCCCTCAGGGTAGGTGGTGAGCAGTTCTTC.

V and J are TRBV25-1 and TRBJ1-6, with a tentative D call TRBD1 (5 bases). This CDR3 has 15 residues. With 1 base removed from V and 10 bases from J, the gap between germline ends came to 14 bases. Germline CDR1 reads MGHDK; CDR2 reads SYGVNS. The CDR3 nucleotides are TGTGCCAGCAGTGAATCGGACATCGCGAGCTCACCCCTCCACTTT. It encodes CASSESDIASSPLHF. The full variable domain, with the rest looked up from reference TRBV25-1 and TRBJ1-6, is EADIYQTPRYLVIGTGKKITLECSQTMGHDKMYWYQQDPGMELHLIHYSYGVNSTEKGDLSSESTVSRIRTEHFPLTLESARPSHTSQYLCASSESDIASSPLHFGNGTRLTVT.

V is TRBV20-1 and J is TRBJ2-3; TRBD2 is a possible D gene (6 bases). Per the germline V gene, CDR1 is DFQATT and CDR2 is SNEGSKA (reference sequence). CDR3 length: 13 residues. V lost 8 bases, J lost 2 bases, and 14 bases lay in between. CDR3 coding DNA: TGCAGTCTTAGGGAGGTTTACACAGATACGCAGTATTTT. Translation: CSLREVYTDTQYF.